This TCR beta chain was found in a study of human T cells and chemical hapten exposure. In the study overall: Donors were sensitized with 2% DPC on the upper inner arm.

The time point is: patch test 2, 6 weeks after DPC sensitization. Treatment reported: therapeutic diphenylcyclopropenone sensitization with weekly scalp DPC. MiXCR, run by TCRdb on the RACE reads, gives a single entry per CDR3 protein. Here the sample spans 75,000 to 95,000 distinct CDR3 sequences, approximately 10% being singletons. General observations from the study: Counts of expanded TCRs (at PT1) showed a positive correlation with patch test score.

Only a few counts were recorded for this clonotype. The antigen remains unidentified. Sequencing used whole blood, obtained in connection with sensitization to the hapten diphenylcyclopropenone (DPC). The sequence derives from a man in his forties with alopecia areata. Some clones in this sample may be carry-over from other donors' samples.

The CDR3 DNA reads as TGCAGCGTTGGAGTTGACGGGAATCAGCCCCAGCATTTT. Encoded protein: CSVGVDGNQPQHF. This chain uses TRBV29-1 with TRBJ1-5; D unresolved. V was trimmed by 4 bases and J by 4 bases, leaving 11 bases between them. The CDR3 runs 13 residues. Germline loops: CDR1 SQVTM, CDR2 ANQGSEA.